The 26 T cell receptor beta chains listed next were all sequenced from one sample in a study of post-analysis software for immune sequencing data. Overall study findings and caveats: Controls showed lower frequencies than patients for roughly 5 TRBV segments, and TRBV5-6, TRBV5-1 and TRBV20-1 were among these.

Carried by the TCR beta cDNA libraries were unique molecular identifiers. TCRdb independently ran MiXCR on the PCR reads; one entry per CDR3 protein. Seen here are a few hundred thousand distinct CDR3 sequences, about 38% observed once, and the top ten hold approximately 4.6%. The antigens for these receptors are not known. What was sequenced was blood. These receptors originate from a girl aged 10 to 17 with multiple sclerosis.

A note on this clonotype: A much larger clone differs by one base, so this may be a read error. The chain combines TRBV9 with TRBJ2-5, with no clear D. CDR1 and CDR2 (germline): SGDLS, YYNGEE. This CDR3 has 14 residues. With 4 bases removed from V and 1 base from J, the gap between germline ends came to 11 bases. CDR3 in DNA: TGTGCCAGCAGCCCCTCGGACGTCCAAGAGACCCAGTACTTC. It is translated as CASSPSDVQETQYF.

Many counts were recorded for this clonotype. The chain has TRBV5-5 and TRBJ2-1; D might be TRBD1 (5 bases). Germline CDR1 is SGHKS and CDR2 is YYEKEE (reference sequence). V lost 1 base and J 0 bases, leaving 20 bases between the germline ends. This CDR3 comprises 19 residues. In DNA form, the CDR3 reads TGTGCCAGCAGCTTGATTTCAGCCAGGGCGGACATCTCCTACAATGAGCAGTTCTTC. Its protein is CASSLISARADISYNEQFF.

The J gene is TRBJ2-3, the V gene TRBV12-3 or TRBV12-4, with TRBD2 matching 8 bases. The V segment lost 6 bases and the J segment 4 bases; nucleotides outside the gene matches: 6. The CDR3 is 14 amino acids. Written as DNA, the CDR3 is TGTGCCAGCAGGCATAGCGGGAAGCCAGATACGCAGTATTTT. This encodes CASRHSGKPDTQYF.

This clonotype was recorded many times. V is TRBV29-1 and J is TRBJ1-1, with 7 bases matching TRBD1. Losses at the gene ends were 6 bases for V and 1 base for J; bases not matched to a gene: 2. The CDR3 extends over 12 amino acids. Germline CDR1 SQVTM, CDR2 ANQGSEA. The CDR3 DNA follows: TGCAGCGTCGGGACAGCGAACACTGAAGCTTTCTTT. Protein sequence: CSVGTANTEAFF.

This clonotype was counted a few times. The chain uses TRBV5-5 and TRBJ1-1; maybe TRBD1 (5 bases). Trimming left V 0 bases short and J 4 bases short, with 10 bases between. CDR1 and CDR2 from the germline V gene are SGHKS and YYEKEE (reference sequence). This CDR3 contains 14 residues. The CDR3 sequence is CASSLVGGSTEAFF. The CDR3 DNA sequence: TGTGCCAGCAGCTTGGTGGGGGGAAGCACTGAAGCTTTCTTT.

V is TRBV20-1 and J is TRBJ2-1, with D possibly being TRBD1 (6 bases). Between the trimmed V and J ends, which lost 1 base and 3 bases, there was a span of 16 bases. The CDR3 has 16 residues. The germline CDR1 and CDR2 sequences are DFQATT and SNEGSKA (reference sequence). DNA of the CDR3: TGCAGTGCTAGAGGAGTTTCGGGACAAAACTACAATGAGCAGTTCTTC. This codes for CSARGVSGQNYNEQFF.

This clonotype was seen repeatedly, ten times or more. The chain recombines TRBV18 with TRBJ2-1; 11 bases agree with TRBD1. With V trimmed by 5 bases and J by 9 bases, 6 bases remained unmatched. Germline CDR1 is KGHSH and CDR2 is LQKENI. The CDR3 is 14 amino acids. The CDR3 reads CASSSRTGGGEQFF. The CDR3 DNA reads as TGTGCCAGCTCATCAAGGACAGGGGGCGGTGAGCAGTTCTTC.

Ten or more counts support this clonotype. The rearrangement joins TRBV27 to TRBJ2-5; a weak D match, TRBD1 (5 bases). With 2 bases removed from V and 3 bases from J, the gap between germline ends came to 7 bases. The CDR3 covers 13 residues. Germline CDR1 is MNHEY and CDR2 is SMNVEV (reference sequence). The CDR3 nucleotides are TGTGCCAGCAGTTTAGAAGGGGAAGAGACCCAGTACTTC. As protein: CASSLEGEETQYF.

The V and J genes are TRBV20-1 and TRBJ2-7; 7 bases are a match to TRBD2. The CDR3 length is 14 residues. The V and J ends lost 2 bases and 7 bases, in that order; junction bases with no gene match: 11. In germline, CDR1 is DFQATT, CDR2 SNEGSKA (reference sequence). CDR3 in DNA: TGCAGTGCTAGACCGGGACTACCGTACAATGAGCAGTACTTC. As protein: CSARPGLPYNEQYF.

In this sample, this clonotype turned up many times. The chain couples TRBV4-1 to TRBJ1-1, with 7 bases matching TRBD1. The CDR3 contains 18 residues. J lost 4 bases, V lost 1 base, and 15 bases had no gene match. The germline gives CDR1 MGHRA, CDR2 YSYEKL. The CDR3 DNA follows: TGCGCCAGCAGCCAAGCTCCTTTTCCGGGACAGAGAAGCACTGAAGCTTTCTTT. Its translation is CASSQAPFPGQRSTEAFF.

This clonotype has ten or more counts. This sequence joins TRBV5-1 and TRBJ2-1, with 10 bases matching TRBD2. J lost 2 bases, V lost 0 bases, and 5 bases had no gene match. Germline CDR1 SGHRS, CDR2 YFSETQ. CDR3 length: 17 amino acids. The CDR3, as DNA: TGCGCCAGCAGCTTGGTCACCGGGACTAGCGCCTACAATGAGCAGTTCTTC. Amino acid sequence: CASSLVTGTSAYNEQFF.

This rearrangement joins TRBV3-1 to TRBJ2-3; D uncertain. CDR1 and CDR2 (germline): LGHDT, YNNKEL (reference sequence). This CDR3 comprises 14 residues. V was clipped by 1 base and J by 2 bases, with 7 bases between them. In DNA form, the CDR3 reads TGTGCCAGCAGCCAAGGACGTCCCACAGATACGCAGTATTTT. Its translation: CASSQGRPTDTQYF.

Comments on this clonotype: A much more abundant neighbour one base away suggests this may be a read error. The V gene is TRBV7-9, the J gene TRBJ2-5, with a possible D match to TRBD1 (5 bases). Germline V gene sequence: CDR1 SEHNR, CDR2 FQNEAQ (reference sequence). CDR3 length: 15 amino acids. V dropped 4 bases and J dropped 7 bases, with 19 bases sitting between them. The DNA for the CDR3 is TGTGCCAGCAGCTCTCGACAGACGAGCGTTGGGACCCAGTACTTC. It specifies CASSSRQTSVGTQYF.

The gene calls are TRBV20-1 and TRBJ1-6; D is uncertain. The CDR3 is 13 residues long. Trimming took 3 bases from V and 4 from J, leaving 7 bases between them. Germline V gene data show CDR1 as DFQATT and CDR2 as SNEGSKA (reference sequence). CDR3 sequence (DNA): TGCAGTGCTAGGGGCCCATATAATTCACCCCTCCACTTT. It codes for CSARGPYNSPLHF.

This clonotype has at least ten counts. V and J are TRBV6-2 or TRBV6-3 and TRBJ2-2; no clear D. The V gene's germline CDR1 is MNHEY and CDR2 SVGEGT. The CDR3 is 12 residues long. V was shortened by 6 bases and J by 2 bases, with 4 bases between the two germline ends. The chain's CDR3 is CASRRNTGELFF. For the CDR3, the DNA is TGTGCCAGCAGGAGAAACACCGGGGAGCTGTTTTTT.

Of note for this clonotype: With a much larger clone just one base away, this may be a read error. V gene TRBV11-2 combines with J gene TRBJ2-7; D perhaps matches TRBD2 (6 bases). Matching the DNA end better, TRBJ2-5 makes the J call doubtful. Germline values: CDR1 SGHAT, CDR2 FQNNGV. This CDR3 is built from 14 residues. CDR3 region: CASSFRRVEETQYF. CDR3 DNA: TGTGCCAGCAGCTTCAGGAGGGTTGAAGAGACCCAGTACTTC.

In regard to this clonotype: A much larger clone lies one base from this, so it may be a read error. The chain has TRBV29-1 and TRBJ2-5, with 8 bases fitting TRBD2. This CDR3 region has 16 residues. Germline assignment: CDR1 SQVTM and CDR2 ANQGSEA. J was trimmed by 11 bases and V by 0 bases; bases with no gene match: 17. This CDR3 is CSVEDTAGATYGEQYF. The CDR3 bases are TGCAGCGTTGAAGATACAGCGGGAGCTACTTATGGGGAGCAGTACTTC. Drawing the rest from reference TRBV29-1 and TRBJ2-5, the complete variable domain is SAVISQKPSRDICQRGTSLTIQCQVDSQVTMMFWYRQQPGQSLTLIATANQGSEATYESGFVIDKFPISRPNLTFSTLTVSNMSPEDSSIYLCSVEDTAGATYGEQYFGPGTRLLVL.

The rearrangement links TRBV28 to TRBJ2-5; the match to TRBD1 covers 7 bases. CDR1 is MDHEN, CDR2 SYDVKM, per germline. V lost 6 bases, J lost 2 bases, and 6 bases stayed unmatched. The CDR3 consists of 14 residues. The CDR3 protein is CASRTGQVQETQYF. In nucleotides, the CDR3 is TGTGCCAGCAGAACCGGACAGGTTCAAGAGACCCAGTACTTC.

This clonotype was seen repeatedly, ten times or more. CDR3 amino acids: CSASGRHNEQFF. CDR3 DNA sequence: TGCAGTGCTAGTGGACGGCACAATGAGCAGTTCTTC. The rearrangement uses TRBV20-1 and TRBJ2-1; D is undetermined. Per germline, CDR1 DFQATT and CDR2 SNEGSKA (reference sequence). This CDR3 is 12 amino acids long. V was clipped by 3 bases and J by 5 bases, with 8 bases between them.

In this sample, this clonotype turned up a few times. The V and J genes are TRBV20-1 and TRBJ2-1, with 14 positions matching TRBD2. Trimming removed 7 bases from V and 0 bases from J; junction bases left unmatched: 8. Germline V lookup: CDR1 DFQATT, CDR2 SNEGSKA (reference sequence). The CDR3 contains 17 residues. This chain's CDR3 is CSVRTSGRLSSYNEQFF. DNA of the CDR3: TGCAGTGTTCGGACTAGCGGGAGGTTGAGCTCCTACAATGAGCAGTTCTTC.

The sample holds many counts of this clonotype. This chain uses TRBV7-2 with TRBJ1-4; weak D call: TRBD1 (6 bases). The CDR3 runs 15 residues. The germline V gene encodes CDR1 SGHTA and CDR2 FQGNSA. V was pared by 5 bases and J by 0 bases, with 10 bases between. The DNA for the CDR3 is TGTGCCAGCAGCACAGGGCCTGCAACTAATGAAAAACTGTTTTTT. Protein: CASSTGPATNEKLFF. Full variable domain (outside the CDR3, taken from reference TRBV7-2 and TRBJ1-4): GAGVSQSPSNKVTEKGKDVELRCDPISGHTALYWYRQSLGQGLEFLIYFQGNSAPDKSGLPSDRFSAERTGGSVSTLTIQRTQQEDSAVYLCASSTGPATNEKLFFGSGTQLSVL.

This clonotype was picked up many times. The chain is built from TRBV7-2 and TRBJ1-4, with D perhaps matching TRBD1 (6 bases). V gave up 3 bases and J gave up 5 bases, with 7 bases separating them. The CDR3 sequence is 13 residues long. Per germline, CDR1 SGHTA and CDR2 FQGNSA. The CDR3 region is CASSFTGNEKLFF. CDR3 coding DNA: TGTGCCAGCAGCTTCACAGGGAATGAAAAACTGTTTTTT.

About this clonotype itself: One end of the junction fails to match germline, which may point to a read error. This CDR3 reads CASSLYPEQYF. The CDR3 DNA reads as TGTGCCAGCAGCTTATATCCCGAGCAGTACTTC. The chain couples TRBV28 to TRBJ2-4; D gene ambiguous. The assigned J gene may be wrong: the sequence end matches TRBJ2-7 better. Looked up from germline, CDR1 is MDHEN and CDR2 is SYDVKM. The CDR3 is made up of 11 amino acids.

CDR3 bases: TGCAGTGCTAGAGATCCCCAGGGCCCGTATGGCTACACCTTC. This encodes CSARDPQGPYGYTF. The chain couples TRBV20-1 to TRBJ1-2; possible D gene TRBD1, 5 bases. Germline-derived CDR1 and CDR2 are DFQATT and SNEGSKA (reference sequence). Trimming left V 0 bases short and J 5 bases short, with 13 bases between. The CDR3 is made up of 14 amino acids.

Remarks on this clonotype: A much larger clone sits a single nucleotide away, making a read error possible. This chain uses TRBV21-1 with TRBJ2-3; the D segment call TRBD1 is taken from the table without a DNA check. TRBV21-1 is a pseudogene locus. The CDR3 has 15 amino acids. The CDR3 sequence is CASSKAPGSTDTQYF. In DNA form, the CDR3 reads TGTGCCAGCAGCAAAGCGCCCGGGAGCACAGATACGCAGTATTTT.

This clonotype was recorded a few times. The chain links TRBV28 to TRBJ2-3; 7 nucleotides line up with TRBD1. V shed 5 bases and J 2 bases; nucleotides not matched to a gene: 7. Germline CDR1 reads MDHEN; CDR2 reads SYDVKM. The CDR3 contains 15 residues. CDR3 protein: CASSPGTELTDTQYF. The CDR3, as DNA: TGTGCCAGCAGTCCCGGGACAGAACTCACAGATACGCAGTATTTT.